This T cell receptor beta chain was sequenced in a study of blood T cell repertoires in COVID-19. About the research overall: Acute and convalescent COVID-19 specimens originated in the United States, Italy and Spain.

CDR1 and CDR2 from the germline V gene are SGHRS and YFSETQ. V was clipped by 4 bases and J by 0 bases; unmatched bases: 9. The CDR3 runs 18 residues. The authors' processing: Cell counts per sample came from amplifying reference gene primers. The table came from immunoSEQ multiplex PCR; TCRdb's copy has only in-frame clones and leaves some out. V, J and clone size derive from that table, while D and trimming were established from the DNA sequence. This table has some 20,000 clones, roughly 89% appearing once. The source of this sequence is a woman aged 80 or over with active or convalescent COVID-19. This rearrangement joins TRBV5-1 to TRBJ2-6, with 8 nucleotides matching TRBD1. Sequenced sample: peripheral blood. Written as DNA, the CDR3 is TGCGCCAGCAGCCGCGGACAGGGTATATTCTCTGGGGCCAACGTCCTGACTTTC. Translating gives CASSRGQGIFSGANVLTF.